This T cell receptor beta chain was captured by sequencing in a study of T cell responses to AZD1222 COVID-19 vaccine. Study in general: The study pooled second doses at about 4 or about 12 weeks. Whole-study findings and limits: Possibly, clonal diversity was underestimated; donors were largely white British and included more females. Sampling captured repertoires only after the peak T cell response.

This clone was seen a single time. The target antigen is unknown. Libraries were prepared by immunoSEQ multiplex PCR; TCRdb keeps only in-frame clonotypes and omits some of them. The sample lists some 130,000 clones, roughly 89% seen once, with roughly 2% in the top ten. CDR1 and CDR2 (germline): SGHRS, YFSETQ. V lost 4 bases and J 7 bases, leaving 8 bases between the germline ends. The CDR3 sequence is 12 residues long. This receptor was taken from an adult in good health. The sequenced sample was peripheral blood, obtained on day 0 of AZD1222 vaccination. This rearrangement joins TRBV5-1 to TRBJ2-2; D is undetermined. This chain's CDR3 is CASSGYGGELFF. CDR3 nucleotide sequence: TGCGCCAGCAGCGGATACGGCGGGGAGCTGTTTTTT.